This TCR beta chain originates from a study of cytomegalovirus exposure and HLA in healthy donors. Study as a whole: Findings of an earlier analysis included around 100 million unique TCR beta sequences from 190 million or so T cells. When 398 donors were genotyped, about 86% of them were found to fall in the Caucasian-associated ancestry cluster.

Study results and caveats: Whilst most TCR sequences proved rare, a subset of public TCRs occurred across many donors.

Concerning this clone itself: Its antigen is not identified.

In the PCR, 60 Vbeta and 13 Jbeta primers were used. In the source study's methods: In a later analysis, 79 million or so unique TCR beta chains included roughly 11 million shared by two or more donors. Clones were sequenced by immunoSEQ multiplex PCR, and TCRdb holds only the in-frame ones, with some missing. Clone size and the V and J calls come from that table; the DNA yielded D and trimming. Of 60,000 to 85,000 clones listed, around 81% are singletons. This receptor was taken from a man aged 35-49 years in good health and CMV-seronegative. The specimen was PBMCs.

The CDR3 loop reads CASSLQGQGNTIYF. The CDR3 nucleotides are TGCGCCAGCAGCTTACAGGGGCAGGGAAACACCATATATTTT. This rearrangement joins TRBV5-1 to TRBJ1-3, with 7 positions matching TRBD1. The CDR3 runs to 14 residues. Germline values: CDR1 SGHRS, CDR2 YFSETQ. V lost 2 bases and J lost 4; bases outside the gene matches: 3.